This T cell receptor beta chain was captured by sequencing in a study of CD8 T cells in ankylosing spondylitis. Study results and caveats: The authors reported significant enrichment of disease-linked clones in matched ankylosing spondylitis synovial fluid. Existing reports had already noted some motif variants in reactive arthritis synovial fluid and blood. Disease-linked clones bore a CD8+ phenotype, appearing relatively rarely in peripheral blood.

Quantitative 5'-RACE with molecular barcodes generated TCR beta libraries. One entry per CDR3 protein, called by TCRdb with MiXCR from the 5' RACE reads. The sample has approximately 250,000 distinct CDR3 sequences; 32% are singletons. Of note for this clonotype: Its specificity is not known.

The CDR3 has 13 amino acids. Trimming cost V 3 bases and J 3 bases, with 11 bases left between them. The germline CDR1 and CDR2 sequences are DFQATT and SNEGSKA (reference sequence). This TCR came from a male donor with ankylosing spondylitis or in good health (not recorded which). The chain has TRBV20-1 and TRBJ2-5; D is perhaps TRBD1 or TRBD2 (5 bases each). Input material: blood, either unsorted or a sorted T cell fraction (not recorded which). DNA for the CDR3: TGCAGTGCTAGCGGGACCAGAAAAGAGACCCAGTACTTC. Its translation: CSASGTRKETQYF.